Listed below are T cell receptor beta chains from one sample, sequenced in a study of T cell responses to AZD1222 COVID-19 vaccine. TCRdb keeps only in-frame clones here, not all; method: immunoSEQ multiplex PCR. The data show about 130,000 clones, around nine tenths seen once. The input for sequencing was peripheral blood, taken on day 0 of AZD1222 vaccination. These receptors all stem from an adult in good health. Each CDR3 is given with its conserved first and last residue. Each record gives: clone size, J gene, D gene, V gene, CDR3 DNA, CDR3 protein. D genes are given only for firm matches. The size entry is marked missing in some rows and otherwise reads once, few, many or a size class.

>-|TRBJ2-5|TRBD2|TRBV7-9
TGTGCCAGCAGCTTAAACCCTAGCGGGGTAGGGGAGACCCAGTACTTC
CASSLNPSGVGETQYF
>-|TRBJ2-3|TRBD1|TRBV10-1
TGCGCCACCGGCGAAGACAGGGCGAATGCAGATACGCAGTATTTT
CATGEDRANADTQYF
>-|TRBJ2-2|-|TRBV7-9
TGTGCCAGCAGCCCTAGCGCCGGGGAGCTGTTTTTT
CASSPSAGELFF
>-|TRBJ2-1|-|TRBV16
TGTGCCAGCAGCCAGCTAGGACGGGACTCAGTACCCGAGCAGTTCTTC
CASSQLGRDSVPEQFF
>few|TRBJ2-7|TRBD1|TRBV6-5
TGTGCCAGCCAAAGGACAGGGTCCTACGAGCAGTACTTC
CASQRTGSYEQYF
>medium-sized|TRBJ1-6|-|TRBV10-2
TGCGCCAGCAGTGAGAACAGGAATTCACCCCTCCACTTT
CASSENRNSPLHF
>-|TRBJ2-7|-|TRBV6-2/TRBV6-3
TGTGCCAGCAGTTACCTCCCGGCGGACAGCAAGGGCGAGCAGTACTTC
CASSYLPADSKGEQYF
>-|TRBJ1-2|-|TRBV30
TGTGCCTGGAGTGTACGACGTAGTAACTATGGCTACACCTTC
CAWSVRRSNYGYTF
>once|TRBJ2-1|TRBD2|TRBV9
TGTGCCAGCAGCCCCCGTAGCGGGGGGGCCTGGAATGAGCAGTTCTTC
CASSPRSGGAWNEQFF
>-|TRBJ1-1|TRBD1|TRBV7-3
TGTGCCAGCAGCTCGACAGGGGGGTACACTGAAGCTTTCTTT
CASSSTGGYTEAFF
>-|TRBJ2-5|TRBD2|TRBV19
TGTGCCAGTAGTGAGACTAGCGGGGGAAAAGAGACCCAGTACTTC
CASSETSGGKETQYF
>-|TRBJ2-4|-|TRBV10-3
TGTGCCATCAGTGAGAGTCAGGGGATAGCCAAAAACATTCAGTACTTC
CAISESQGIAKNIQYF
>-|TRBJ1-6|-|TRBV19
TGTGCCAGTAGTATACCGGGGACTTCACCCCTCCACTTT
CASSIPGTSPLHF
>-|TRBJ2-7|-|TRBV19
TGTGCCAGTAGTATAGATCGTCAGGGAGCCTACGAGCAGTACTTC
CASSIDRQGAYEQYF
>-|TRBJ1-1|-|TRBV4-2
TGTGCCAGCAGCCAAGATGGACAGCTGAACACTGAAGCTTTCTTT
CASSQDGQLNTEAFF
>few|TRBJ1-1|-|TRBV3-1/TRBV3-2
TGTGCCAGCAGCCAAGATAACAGGGATACTGAAGCTTTCTTT
CASSQDNRDTEAFF
>-|TRBJ2-3|-|TRBV11-3
TGTGCCAGCAGCTTACCTAGCATCTCAGATACGCAGTATTTT
CASSLPSISDTQYF
>-|TRBJ2-7|-|TRBV6-1
TGTGCCAGCAGTGAACAATCCTACGAGCAGTACTTC
CASSEQSYEQYF
>-|TRBJ1-4|-|TRBV27
TGTGCCAGCAGTTACAACCTTGAAAAACTGTTTTTT
CASSYNLEKLFF
>-|TRBJ1-1|-|TRBV6-5
TGTGCCAGCCGGGGGGGCACTGAAGCTTTCTTT
CASRGGTEAFF
>-|TRBJ1-1|TRBD1|TRBV7-2
TGTGCCAGCAGCCCAAGGGGGCTATACACTGAAGCTTTCTTT
CASSPRGLYTEAFF
>once|TRBJ1-1|-|TRBV19
TGTGCCAGTAGTAGTAGGGGGAACACTGAAGCTTTCTTT
CASSSRGNTEAFF
>-|TRBJ1-5|-|TRBV30
TGTGCCTGGAGAGGCCAGGGTCATCAGCCCCAGCATTTT
CAWRGQGHQPQHF
>-|TRBJ1-2|-|TRBV20-1
TGCAGTGCTCGTGTAGGAGGAGGCTACACCTTC
CSARVGGGYTF
>few|TRBJ1-1|-|TRBV19
TGTGCCAGTAGTTTCATGGGAGTTACTGAAGCTTTCTTT
CASSFMGVTEAFF
>-|TRBJ1-1|-|TRBV6-4
TGTGCCAGCAGGCAAACTCAGGACAACACTGAAGCTTTCTTT
CASRQTQDNTEAFF
>-|TRBJ1-3|TRBD1|TRBV6-5
TGTGCCAGCAGGACGGACAGGGCTGGAAACACCATATATTTT
CASRTDRAGNTIYF
>-|TRBJ2-1|-|TRBV7-3
TGTGCCAGCAGCGTCACAGAGTACAATGAGCAGTTCTTC
CASSVTEYNEQFF
>once|TRBJ1-2|-|TRBV28
TGTGCCAGCAGTTTCCGAACAGGGTTTGTCGGTGGCTACACCTTC
CASSFRTGFVGGYTF
>-|TRBJ2-1|TRBD2|TRBV9
TGTGCCAGCAGCGCGACACTAGCGGGGGTCCCCAGCAATGAGCAGTTCTTC
CASSATLAGVPSNEQFF
>-|TRBJ1-6|-|TRBV20-1
TGCAGTGCTAGGGATTCACCCCTCCACTTT
CSARDSPLHF
>-|TRBJ1-1|-|TRBV7-2
TGTGCCAGCCTCGACCTTGAAGCTTTCTTT
CASLDLEAFF
>few|TRBJ2-7|-|TRBV11-2
TGTGCCAGCAGCGCGACGGGGACTGTAAGCTACGAGCAGTACTTC
CASSATGTVSYEQYF
>-|TRBJ1-1|-|TRBV18
TGTGCCAGCTCACCTGGGACGGCCGCCGAAGCTTTCTTT
CASSPGTAAEAFF
>-|TRBJ2-3|TRBD1|TRBV28
TGTGCCAGCAGTTTTACAGGGGGAGATACGCAGTATTTT
CASSFTGGDTQYF
>-|TRBJ1-1|TRBD1|TRBV5-1
TGCGCCAGCAGCCGTGGCGGGGCAGGGGGCGCCGGGAACACTGAAGCTTTCTTT
CASSRGGAGGAGNTEAFF
>-|TRBJ2-7|-|TRBV27
TGTGCCAGCAGTTGGTCTCTCCAAAGAGTCTACGAGCAGTACTTC
CASSWSLQRVYEQYF
>-|TRBJ2-2|-|TRBV5-8
TGTGCCAGCAGCCACCAGGGTAGGACCGGGGAGCTGTTTTTT
CASSHQGRTGELFF
>-|TRBJ2-7|-|TRBV28
TGTGCCAGCAGTCCCCTAGGCAGGCGCACTGACGAGCAGTACTTC
CASSPLGRRTDEQYF
>-|TRBJ2-3|-|TRBV3-1/TRBV3-2
TGTGCCAGCAGCCAAGATCAGCGGGTAGATACGCAGTATTTT
CASSQDQRVDTQYF
>-|TRBJ1-1|-|TRBV11-2
TGTGCCAGCAGCCTAAGCCTGAACACTGAAGCTTTCTTT
CASSLSLNTEAFF
>-|TRBJ1-4|-|TRBV7-2
TGTGCCAGCAGCTTAGACTGGGTAGAAAAACTGTTTTTT
CASSLDWVEKLFF
>-|TRBJ2-7|-|TRBV4-3
TGCGCCAGCAGCCAAGATTACAGCTACGAGCAGTACTTC
CASSQDYSYEQYF
>-|TRBJ1-1|TRBD1|TRBV7-8
TGTGCCAGCAGCTTAGCCAAGACAGGGGTGGTTTGGACTGAAGCTTTCTTT
CASSLAKTGVVWTEAFF
>-|TRBJ2-2|-|TRBV21-1
TGTGCCAGCAGCAAAGCTAGCACAGGGGGACACACCGGGGAGCTGTTTTTT
CASSKASTGGHTGELFF
>-|TRBJ1-2|-|TRBV13
TGTGCCAGCAGCTGGGCCGGGACTGACGAGACTAACTATGGCTACACCTTC
CASSWAGTDETNYGYTF
>-|TRBJ1-2|TRBD1|TRBV9
TGTGCCAGCAGCGTAGCCCCCGAGACAGGGATGGATGGCTACACCTTC
CASSVAPETGMDGYTF
>-|TRBJ2-1|-|TRBV11-3
TGTGCCAGCAGCTTCGGTAGGGGCTACAATGAGCAGTTCTTC
CASSFGRGYNEQFF
>-|TRBJ1-4|-|TRBV28
TGTGCCAGCAGGCGACCGGGACCAGGGGCTGAAAAACTGTTTTTT
CASRRPGPGAEKLFF
>many|TRBJ1-1|-|TRBV19
TGTGCCAGTAGGCTGAACACTGAAGCTTTCTTT
CASRLNTEAFF